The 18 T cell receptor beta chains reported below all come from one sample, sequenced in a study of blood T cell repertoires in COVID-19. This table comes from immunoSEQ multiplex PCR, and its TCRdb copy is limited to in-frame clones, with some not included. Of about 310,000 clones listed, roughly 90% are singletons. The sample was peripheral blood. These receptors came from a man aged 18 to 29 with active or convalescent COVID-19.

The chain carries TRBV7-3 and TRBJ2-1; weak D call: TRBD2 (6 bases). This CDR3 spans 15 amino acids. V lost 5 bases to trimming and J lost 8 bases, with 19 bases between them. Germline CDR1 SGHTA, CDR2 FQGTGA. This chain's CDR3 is CASSPGRGLGDEQFF. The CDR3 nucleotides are TGTGCCAGCAGCCCGGGGCGGGGACTGGGGGATGAGCAGTTCTTC.

This CDR3 reads CASSNMAGFDVTTEAFF. The DNA for the CDR3 is TGTGCCAGTAGTAACATGGCGGGATTCGACGTCACTACTGAAGCTTTCTTT. The V call is TRBV19, the J call TRBJ1-1; D unresolved. Germline V gene data show CDR1 as LNHDA and CDR2 as SQIVND (reference sequence). The CDR3 contains 17 residues. Trimming removed 4 bases from V and 5 bases from J, with 23 bases in between. Drawing the rest from reference TRBV19 and TRBJ1-1, the complete variable domain is DGGITQSPKYLFRKEGQNVTLSCEQNLNHDAMYWYRQDPGQGLRLIYYSQIVNDFQKGDIAEGYSVSREKKESFPLTVTSAQKNPTAFYLCASSNMAGFDVTTEAFFGQGTRLTVV.

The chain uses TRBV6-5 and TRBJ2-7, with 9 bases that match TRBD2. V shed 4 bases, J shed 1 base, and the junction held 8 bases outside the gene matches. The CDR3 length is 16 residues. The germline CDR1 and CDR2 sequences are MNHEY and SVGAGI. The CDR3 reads CASSSRRSGGSYEQYF. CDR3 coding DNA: TGTGCCAGCAGTTCCCGTCGTAGCGGGGGATCCTACGAGCAGTACTTC.

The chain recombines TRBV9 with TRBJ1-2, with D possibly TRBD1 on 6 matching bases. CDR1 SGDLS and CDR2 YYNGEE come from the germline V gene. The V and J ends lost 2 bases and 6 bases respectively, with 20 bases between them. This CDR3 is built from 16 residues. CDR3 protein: CASSVRQAPPLDGYTF. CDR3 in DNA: TGTGCCAGCAGCGTCCGACAGGCCCCCCCCCTTGATGGCTACACCTTC.

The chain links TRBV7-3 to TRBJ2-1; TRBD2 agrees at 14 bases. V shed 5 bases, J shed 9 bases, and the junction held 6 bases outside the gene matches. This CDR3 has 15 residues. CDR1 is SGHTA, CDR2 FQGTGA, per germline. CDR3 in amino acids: CASSPGTSGSGEQFF. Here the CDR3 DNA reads TGTGCCAGCAGCCCGGGGACTAGCGGGAGTGGTGAGCAGTTCTTC.

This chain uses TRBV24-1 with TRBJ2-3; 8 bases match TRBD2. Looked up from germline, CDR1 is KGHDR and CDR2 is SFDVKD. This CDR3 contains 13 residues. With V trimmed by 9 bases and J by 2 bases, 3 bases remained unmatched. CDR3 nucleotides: TGTGCCACCCGAGCGGGGGACACAGATACGCAGTATTTT. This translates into CATRAGDTDTQYF.

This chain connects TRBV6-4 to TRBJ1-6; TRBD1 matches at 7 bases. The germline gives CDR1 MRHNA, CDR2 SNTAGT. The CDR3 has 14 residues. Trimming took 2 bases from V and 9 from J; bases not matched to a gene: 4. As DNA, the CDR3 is TGTGCCAGCAGTGACGGTCAGGGGGTTTCACCCCTCCACTTT. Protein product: CASSDGQGVSPLHF.

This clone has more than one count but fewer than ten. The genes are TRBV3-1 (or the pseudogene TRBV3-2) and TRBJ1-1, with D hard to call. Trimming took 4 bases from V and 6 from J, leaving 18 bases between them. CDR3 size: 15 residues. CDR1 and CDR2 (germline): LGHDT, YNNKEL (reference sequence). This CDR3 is CASSRPSREGPEAFF. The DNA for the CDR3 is TGTGCCAGCAGCCGACCCTCCAGAGAGGGTCCTGAAGCTTTCTTT.

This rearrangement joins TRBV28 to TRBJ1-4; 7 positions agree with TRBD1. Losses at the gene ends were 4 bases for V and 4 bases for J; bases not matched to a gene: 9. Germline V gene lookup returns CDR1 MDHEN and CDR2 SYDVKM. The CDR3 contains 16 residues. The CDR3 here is CASSSSGQLGNEKLFF. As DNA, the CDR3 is TGTGCCAGCAGTTCATCGGGACAGCTAGGTAATGAAAAACTGTTTTTT.

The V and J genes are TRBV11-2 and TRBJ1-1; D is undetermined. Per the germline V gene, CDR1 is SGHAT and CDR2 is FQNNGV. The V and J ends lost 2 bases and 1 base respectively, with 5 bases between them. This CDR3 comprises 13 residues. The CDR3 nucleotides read TGTGCCAGCAGCTTACTAACGAACACTGAAGCTTTCTTT. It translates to CASSLLTNTEAFF. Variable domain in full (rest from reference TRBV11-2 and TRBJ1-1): EAGVAQSPRYKIIEKRQSVAFWCNPISGHATLYWYQQILGQGPKLLIQFQNNGVVDDSQLPKDRFSAERLKGVDSTLKIQPAKLEDSAVYLCASSLLTNTEAFFGQGTRLTVV.

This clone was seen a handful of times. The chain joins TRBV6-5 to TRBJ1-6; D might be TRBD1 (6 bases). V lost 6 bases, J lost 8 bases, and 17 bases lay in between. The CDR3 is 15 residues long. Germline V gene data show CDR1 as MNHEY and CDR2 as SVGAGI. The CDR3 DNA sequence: TGTGCCAGCAGATTACCAGGGGATGGAGATTCACCCCTCCACTTT. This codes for CASRLPGDGDSPLHF.

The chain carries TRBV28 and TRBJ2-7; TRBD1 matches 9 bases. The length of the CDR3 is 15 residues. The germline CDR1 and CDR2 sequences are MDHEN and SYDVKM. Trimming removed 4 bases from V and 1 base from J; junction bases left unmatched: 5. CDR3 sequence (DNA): TGTGCCAGCAGTTCGCCCGGGACAGGGTCCTACGAGCAGTACTTC. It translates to CASSSPGTGSYEQYF.

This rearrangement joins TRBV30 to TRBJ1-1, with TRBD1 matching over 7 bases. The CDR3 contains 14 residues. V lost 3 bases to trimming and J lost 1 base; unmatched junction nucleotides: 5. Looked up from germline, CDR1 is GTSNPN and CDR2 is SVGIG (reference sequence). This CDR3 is CAWRFRDRNTEAFF. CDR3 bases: TGTGCCTGGAGGTTCCGGGACAGGAACACTGAAGCTTTCTTT.

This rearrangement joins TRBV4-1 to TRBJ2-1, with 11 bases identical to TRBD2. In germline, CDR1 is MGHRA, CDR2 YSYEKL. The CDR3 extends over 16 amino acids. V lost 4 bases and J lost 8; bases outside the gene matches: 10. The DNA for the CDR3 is TGCGCCAGCAGCCGGAACCTAGCGGGAGGTGACGATGAGCAGTTCTTC. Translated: CASSRNLAGGDDEQFF.

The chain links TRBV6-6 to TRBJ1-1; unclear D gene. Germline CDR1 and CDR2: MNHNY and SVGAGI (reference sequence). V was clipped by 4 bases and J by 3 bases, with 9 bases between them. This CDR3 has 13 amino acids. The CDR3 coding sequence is TGTGCCAGCAGTTCCCGGGGATACACTGAAGCTTTCTTT. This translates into CASSSRGYTEAFF.

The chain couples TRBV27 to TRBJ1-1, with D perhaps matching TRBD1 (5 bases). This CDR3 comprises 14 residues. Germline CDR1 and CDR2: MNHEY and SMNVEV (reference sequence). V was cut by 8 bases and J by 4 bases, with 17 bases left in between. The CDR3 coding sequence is TGTGCCAGCCGCAAGGCAGGGTACGCCACTGAAGCTTTCTTT. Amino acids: CASRKAGYATEAFF.

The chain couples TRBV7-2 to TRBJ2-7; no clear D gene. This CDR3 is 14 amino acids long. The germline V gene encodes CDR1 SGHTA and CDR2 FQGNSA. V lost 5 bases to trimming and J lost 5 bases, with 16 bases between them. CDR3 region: CASSPVVFRDEQYF. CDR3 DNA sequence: TGTGCCAGCAGCCCCGTGGTTTTCCGCGACGAGCAGTACTTC.

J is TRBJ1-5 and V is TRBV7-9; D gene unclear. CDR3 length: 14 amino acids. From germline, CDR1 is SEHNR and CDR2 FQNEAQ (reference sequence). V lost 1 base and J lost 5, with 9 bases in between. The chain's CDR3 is CASSLGPNDQPQHF. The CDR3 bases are TGTGCCAGCAGCTTAGGGCCCAACGATCAGCCCCAGCATTTT.